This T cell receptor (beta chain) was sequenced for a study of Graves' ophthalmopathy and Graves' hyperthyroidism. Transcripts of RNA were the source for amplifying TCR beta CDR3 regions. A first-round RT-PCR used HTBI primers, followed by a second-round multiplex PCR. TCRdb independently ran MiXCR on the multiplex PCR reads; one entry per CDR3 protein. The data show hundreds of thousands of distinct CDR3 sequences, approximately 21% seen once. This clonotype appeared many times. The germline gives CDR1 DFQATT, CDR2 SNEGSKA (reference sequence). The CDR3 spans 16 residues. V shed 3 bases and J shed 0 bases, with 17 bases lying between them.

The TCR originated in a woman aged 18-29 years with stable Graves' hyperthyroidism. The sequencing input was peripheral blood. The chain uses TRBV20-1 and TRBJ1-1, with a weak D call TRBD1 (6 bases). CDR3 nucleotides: TGCAGTGCTAGTGCTTTGGACAGTCTAATGAACACTGAAGCTTTCTTT. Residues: CSASALDSLMNTEAFF.